The present T cell receptor (beta chain) was sequenced within a study of T cell clonality in common variable immunodeficiency. The CDR3 extends over 14 amino acids. Germline CDR1 is SGHVS and CDR2 is FNYEAQ. V shed 2 bases and J 6 bases; nucleotides not matched to a gene: 6. Only in-frame clones appear in the TCRdb table, and some are missing; sequencing was by immunoSEQ multiplex PCR. The sample shows about 59,000 clones, no singletons; the ten largest hold around 0.8%. This clone came up many times. The read terminates 3 residues ahead of where the CDR3 ends, so the germline J gene completes it. This clonotype was obtained from a person aged 18 to 75 in good health. The specimen was peripheral blood mononuclear cells. V is TRBV7-6 and J is TRBJ1-2, with TRBD1 matching over 7 bases. The CDR3 loop reads CASSLNRGRDGYTF. The DNA read from the CDR3 is TGTGCCAGCAGCTTAAACAGGGGAAGGGATGGC.